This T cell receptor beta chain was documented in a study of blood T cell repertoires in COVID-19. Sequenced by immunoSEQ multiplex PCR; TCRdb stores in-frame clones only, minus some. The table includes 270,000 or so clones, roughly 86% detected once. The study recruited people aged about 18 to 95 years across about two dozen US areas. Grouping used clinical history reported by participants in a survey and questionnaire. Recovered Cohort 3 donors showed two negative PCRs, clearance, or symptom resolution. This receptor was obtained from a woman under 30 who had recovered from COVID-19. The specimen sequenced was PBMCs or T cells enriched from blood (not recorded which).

Here the CDR3 reads CASSPPGQGGLGYGYTF. CDR3 nucleotide sequence: TGTGCCAGCAGCCCTCCGGGACAGGGAGGTTTAGGCTATGGCTACACCTTC. The chain is built from TRBV7-9 and TRBJ1-2; 9 bases map to TRBD1. The V segment lost 5 bases and the J segment 4 bases; nucleotides outside the gene matches: 14. There are 17 residues in the CDR3. CDR1 and CDR2 from the germline V gene are SEHNR and FQNEAQ (reference sequence).